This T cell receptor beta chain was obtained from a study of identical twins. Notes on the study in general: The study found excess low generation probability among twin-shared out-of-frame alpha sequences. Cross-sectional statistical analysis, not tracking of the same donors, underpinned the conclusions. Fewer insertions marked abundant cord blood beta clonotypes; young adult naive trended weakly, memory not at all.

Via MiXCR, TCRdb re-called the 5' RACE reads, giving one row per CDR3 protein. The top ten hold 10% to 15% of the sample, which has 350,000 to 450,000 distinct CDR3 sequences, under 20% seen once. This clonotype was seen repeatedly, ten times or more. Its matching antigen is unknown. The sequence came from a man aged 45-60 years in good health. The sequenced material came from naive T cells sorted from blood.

The CDR3 reads CASSDLWGRARGEQFF. DNA for the CDR3: TGTGCCAGCAGCGACCTGTGGGGGAGGGCCAGGGGTGAGCAGTTCTTC. The chain has TRBV7-8 and TRBJ2-1, with TRBD2 as a possible D gene (7 bases). From germline, CDR1 is SGHVS and CDR2 FQNEAQ. The V end was cut by 5 bases, the J end by 9 bases, with 23 bases between. The CDR3 loop spans 16 amino acids. Looking up the rest from reference TRBV7-8 and TRBJ2-1 gives the full variable domain: GAGVSQSPRYKVAKRGQDVALRCDPISGHVSLFWYQQALGQGPEFLTYFQNEAQLDKSGLPSDRFFAERPEGSVSTLKIQRTQQEDSAVYLCASSDLWGRARGEQFFGPGTRLTVL.